Shown below are 13 T cell receptor beta chains from a single sample sequenced in a study of blood T cell repertoires in COVID-19. Assay: immunoSEQ multiplex PCR; the TCRdb copy retains only in-frame clones and omits some. Among fewer than 500,000 clones listed, approximately 80% were seen once. The sample consisted of peripheral blood. These receptors all stem from a human donor with acute or convalescent COVID-19. The donor label of this sample is uncertain.

V and J are TRBV11-2 and TRBJ1-2; TRBD1 matches 7 bases. The CDR3 contains 14 residues. V gave up 4 bases and J gave up 6 bases; unmatched junction bases: 8. Germline V CDR1 and CDR2: SGHAT, FQNNGV. Written as DNA, the CDR3 is TGTGCCAGCAGCTACGCAGGGGGTTGGGATGGCTACACCTTC. Its translation: CASSYAGGWDGYTF.

The chain has TRBV5-1 and TRBJ2-1, with D possibly TRBD2 on 5 matching bases. Trimming removed 2 bases at V and 2 bases at J, with 14 bases between. The CDR3 is 16 residues long. Germline assignment: CDR1 SGHRS and CDR2 YFSETQ. CDR3 protein: CASSLYAGIAYNEQFF. CDR3 nucleotides: TGCGCCAGCAGCTTATACGCGGGTATCGCCTACAATGAGCAGTTCTTC.

This rearrangement joins TRBV7-9 to TRBJ2-5; 7 nucleotides agree with TRBD1. The junction had 10 bases not matched to a gene; V was cut back by 5 bases and J by 1 base. The CDR3 sequence is 16 residues long. Germline V lookup: CDR1 SEHNR, CDR2 FQNEAQ (reference sequence). DNA for the CDR3: TGTGCCAGCAGCACCACAGGGGCGATGGGCCAAGAGACCCAGTACTTC. It translates to CASSTTGAMGQETQYF.

The chain employs TRBV29-1 and TRBJ2-5; TRBD1 matches 10 bases. The germline CDR1 and CDR2 sequences are SQVTM and ANQGSEA. V was pared by 3 bases and J by 7 bases, with 14 bases of the junction left unmatched. The CDR3 length is 16 residues. CDR3: CSVDRFRTGGIVTQYF. The CDR3 nucleotides read TGCAGCGTTGACCGGTTCCGGACAGGGGGGATTGTGACCCAGTACTTC.

The V call is TRBV11-2, the J call TRBJ2-7, with 8 bases lining up with TRBD1. This CDR3 is built from 14 residues. With 5 bases clipped from V and 4 bases from J, the junction kept 7 bases outside the gene matches. Germline V gene data show CDR1 as SGHAT and CDR2 as FQNNGV. The CDR3 loop reads CASSPSTGGYEQYF. The CDR3 nucleotides are TGTGCCAGCAGCCCTTCAACAGGGGGTTACGAGCAGTACTTC.

The chain couples TRBV3-1 (or the pseudogene TRBV3-2) to TRBJ1-1, with 7 bases fitting TRBD1. V lost 5 bases and J lost 4; bases outside the gene matches: 7. CDR3 size: 14 residues. In germline, CDR1 is LGHDT, CDR2 YNNKEL (reference sequence). The DNA of the CDR3 is TGTGCCAGCAGCAAAAGGACAGGTCGCACTGAAGCTTTCTTT. Translation: CASSKRTGRTEAFF.

This clone has a single count. The chain joins TRBV5-1 to TRBJ1-1; D is perhaps TRBD1 (6 bases). CDR1 and CDR2 (germline): SGHRS, YFSETQ. Trimming took off 3 bases at V and 5 bases at J, with 14 bases between the two ends. The CDR3 sequence is 14 residues long. CDR3 amino acids: CASSSGEIGTEAFF. DNA for the CDR3: TGCGCCAGCAGCTCAGGGGAAATAGGGACTGAAGCTTTCTTT.

The chain has TRBV5-4 and TRBJ2-3; 11 positions agree with TRBD2. V trimming: 0 bases; J trimming: 8 bases; junction bases outside the gene matches: 8. CDR1 and CDR2 (germline): SGHNT, YYREEE (reference sequence). There are 16 residues in the CDR3. This CDR3 is CASSLGLAGGRGTQYF. CDR3 bases: TGTGCCAGCAGCTTGGGCCTAGCGGGGGGCCGGGGTACGCAGTATTTT. The full variable domain, completed using reference TRBV5-4 and TRBJ2-3, is ETGVTQSPTHLIKTRGQQVTLRCSSQSGHNTVSWYQQALGQGPQFIFQYYREEENGRGNFPPRFSGLQFPNYSSELNVNALELDDSALYLCASSLGLAGGRGTQYFGPGTRLTVL.

The chain joins TRBV5-4 to TRBJ2-3; a weak D match, TRBD2 (5 bases). The V gene's germline CDR1 is SGHNT and CDR2 YYREEE (reference sequence). Trimming shortened V by 1 base and J by 0 bases, and 12 bases separated the two germline ends. This CDR3 is built from 16 residues. CDR3 bases: TGTGCCAGCAGCTTGAAGGCGGGTTCTAGCACAGATACGCAGTATTTT. Encoded protein: CASSLKAGSSTDTQYF.

The chain combines TRBV3-1 (or the pseudogene TRBV3-2) with TRBJ1-6; 7 positions agree with TRBD1. J lost 15 bases, V lost 4 bases, and 9 bases had no gene match. The CDR3 sequence is 13 residues long. Germline CDR1 and CDR2: LGHDT and YNNKEL (reference sequence). This CDR3 reads CASSLRQGRDLHF. The DNA for the CDR3 is TGTGCCAGCAGCCTCCGACAGGGCCGGGACCTCCACTTT.

The CDR3 nucleotides are TGTGCCACCAGTGTACAGGGGGCAAACACCGGGGAGCTGTTTTTT. Encoded protein: CATSVQGANTGELFF. The chain recombines TRBV24-1 with TRBJ2-2; 9 nucleotides agree with TRBD1. The CDR3 is made up of 15 amino acids. Losses at the gene ends were 5 bases for V and 2 bases for J; bases not matched to a gene: 2. Germline V gene sequence: CDR1 KGHDR, CDR2 SFDVKD.

The V call is TRBV10-3, the J call TRBJ2-7, with D tentatively TRBD1 (6 bases). CDR1 is ENHRY and CDR2 is SYGVKD in the germline V gene. The CDR3 totals 14 residues. Trimming stripped 10 bases from V and 0 bases from J, with 16 bases between. Here the CDR3 DNA reads TGTGCCACCCAACAGGGAGTGGGCTCCTACGAGCAGTACTTC. Its translation: CATQQGVGSYEQYF.

V gene TRBV3-1 (or the pseudogene TRBV3-2) combines with J gene TRBJ1-1; TRBD1 might be the D (6 bases). Germline V CDR1 and CDR2: LGHDT, YNNKEL (reference sequence). The CDR3 loop spans 14 amino acids. Deletions cut 2 bases from V and 5 bases from J, with 12 bases between. This CDR3 is CASSQQTGRTEAFF. The CDR3 DNA sequence: TGTGCCAGCAGCCAACAGACAGGACGGACTGAAGCTTTCTTT.